The 8 T cell receptor beta chains presented below share a single source sample, sequenced in a study of OX40 agonist ivuxolimab in advanced cancers. Profiling relied on immunoSEQ multiplex PCR, and the TCRdb table lists in-frame clones only, not all of them. The sample contains some 86,000 clones, around 85% of which appear only once. The sequencing here drew on CD4+ or CD8+ T cells sorted from blood, taken in a trial of the OX40 agonist ivuxolimab. The receptors derive from an adult with an advanced solid tumor such as melanoma, head and neck, liver or kidney cancer.

The count of this clone is one. This chain links TRBV27 with TRBJ2-2, with 7 bases identical to TRBD1. The germline V gene encodes CDR1 MNHEY and CDR2 SMNVEV (reference sequence). The CDR3 covers 14 residues. With 5 bases clipped from V and 3 bases from J, the junction kept 3 bases outside the gene matches. The CDR3 loop reads CASSVTGHTGELFF. In DNA form, the CDR3 reads TGTGCCAGCAGTGTGACAGGGCACACCGGGGAGCTGTTTTTT.

The gene calls are TRBV27 and TRBJ1-4; no definite D call. The CDR3 is 14 amino acids. The germline V and J ends were trimmed by 3 bases and 6 bases, with 11 bases remaining between them. Germline assignment: CDR1 MNHEY and CDR2 SMNVEV (reference sequence). CDR3 nucleotides: TGTGCCAGCAGTTTGGCGAAGGGCTATGAAAAACTGTTTTTT. This codes for CASSLAKGYEKLFF.

DNA for the CDR3: TGTGCCAGCATGGGACTAGCGGGAGCCTTTTCCTACGAGCAGTACTTC. Encoded protein: CASMGLAGAFSYEQYF. The V gene is TRBV27, the J gene TRBJ2-7; 14 bases map to TRBD2. This CDR3 is 16 amino acids long. After removal of 7 bases from V and 1 base from J, the junction contained 6 bases not matched to a gene. The germline gives CDR1 MNHEY, CDR2 SMNVEV (reference sequence).

This clone was recorded only once. This chain joins TRBV11-3 and TRBJ2-5; 7 bases are shared with TRBD1. The junction had 6 bases not matched to a gene; V was cut back by 2 bases and J by 0 bases. Looked up from germline, CDR1 is SGHNT and CDR2 is YENEEA. The CDR3 contains 16 residues. The CDR3 DNA sequence: TGTGCCAGCAGCTTATCGAAGGGGGCGTACCAAGAGACCCAGTACTTC. Encoded protein: CASSLSKGAYQETQYF.

A few counts support this clone. The chain links TRBV4-1 to TRBJ2-3; TRBD2 might be the D (5 bases). V was trimmed by 0 bases and J by 2 bases, leaving 21 bases between them. CDR1 is MGHRA and CDR2 is YSYEKL in the germline V gene. CDR3 length: 19 residues. CDR3 in amino acids: CASSQEPYLDSGFTDTQYF. The CDR3 region has the DNA TGCGCCAGCAGCCAAGAACCTTATTTGGACTCGGGTTTCACAGATACGCAGTATTTT.

This clone was seen just once. The rearrangement links TRBV6-6 to TRBJ1-6; D is ambiguous. The CDR3 extends over 16 amino acids. Germline CDR1 is MNHNY and CDR2 is SVGAGI (reference sequence). V was shortened by 3 bases and J by 8 bases, with 17 bases between the two germline ends. Here the CDR3 reads CASSYLRGREDSPLHF. The CDR3 bases are TGTGCCAGCAGTTATTTGCGGGGTAGAGAGGATTCACCCCTCCACTTT.

V gene TRBV28 combines with J gene TRBJ2-5; TRBD2 is a possible D gene (5 bases). The J call is in doubt because the DNA end fits TRBJ2-7 better. CDR1 and CDR2 (germline): MDHEN, SYDVKM. This CDR3 is built from 15 residues. CDR3 DNA: TGTGCCAGCAGTTTATTCGAGGGAGTGAAGGACGAGCAGTACTTC. This encodes CASSLFEGVKDEQYF.

The chain employs TRBV18 and TRBJ2-7; 11 nucleotides align to TRBD1. The J segment lost 5 bases and the V segment lost 6 bases, leaving 3 bases of the junction unmatched. This CDR3 has 13 amino acids. Germline values: CDR1 KGHSH, CDR2 LQKENI. The CDR3: CASSPGQGDEQYF. CDR3 nucleotides: TGTGCCAGCTCCCCGGGACAGGGGGACGAGCAGTACTTC.